The entry that follows covers one T cell receptor beta chain sequence. This specimen comes from a study of sequential checkpoint blockade in melanoma. Whole-study context: Randomization was 1:1 between first-line nivolumab→ipilimumab and ipilimumab→nivolumab. Maintenance nivolumab came after either treatment sequence.

CDR1 and CDR2 (germline): MNHEY, SMNVEV (reference sequence). This CDR3 region has 13 residues. Trimming left V 2 bases short and J 8 bases short, with 10 bases between. The data were produced by immunoSEQ multiplex PCR, yet TCRdb's version contains in-frame clones alone and is incomplete. The table has some 40,000 clones, roughly 81% seen once. Treatment specified: randomized to nivolumab then ipilimumab (arm A) or the reverse (arm B). DNA-damaging chemotherapy had not been given to any patient beforehand. PBMC sorting kept live CD3+CD8+ cells without CD19 or CD56. This chain connects TRBV27 to TRBJ2-1, with D possibly being TRBD1 (5 bases). The clonotype originates from a human donor with melanoma. Sequences were derived from CD8+ T cells sorted from blood (inferred from file names), sampled from a patient given nivolumab and ipilimumab in sequence. In DNA, the CDR3 is TGTGCCAGCAGTTTAAGGGGCCAACATGAGCAGTTCTTC. It yields the protein CASSLRGQHEQFF.